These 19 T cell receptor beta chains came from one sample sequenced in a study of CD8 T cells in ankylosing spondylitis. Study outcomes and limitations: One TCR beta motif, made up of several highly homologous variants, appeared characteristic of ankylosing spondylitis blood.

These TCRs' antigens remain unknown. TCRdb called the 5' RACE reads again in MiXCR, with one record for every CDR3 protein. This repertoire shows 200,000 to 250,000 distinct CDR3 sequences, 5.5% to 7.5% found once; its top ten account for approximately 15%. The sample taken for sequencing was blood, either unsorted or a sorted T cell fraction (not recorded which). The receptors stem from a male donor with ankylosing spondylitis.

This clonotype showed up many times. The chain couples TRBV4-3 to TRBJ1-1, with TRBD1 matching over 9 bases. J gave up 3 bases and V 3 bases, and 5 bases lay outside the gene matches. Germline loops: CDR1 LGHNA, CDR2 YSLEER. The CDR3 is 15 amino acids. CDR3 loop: CASSHGTGTYTEAFF. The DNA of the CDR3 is TGCGCCAGCAGCCATGGGACAGGGACGTACACTGAAGCTTTCTTT.

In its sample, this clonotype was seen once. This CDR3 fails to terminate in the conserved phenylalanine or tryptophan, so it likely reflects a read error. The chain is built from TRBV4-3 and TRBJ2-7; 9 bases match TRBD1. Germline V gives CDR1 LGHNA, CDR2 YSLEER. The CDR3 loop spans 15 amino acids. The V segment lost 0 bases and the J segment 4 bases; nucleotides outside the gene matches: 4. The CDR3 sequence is CASSQDLGQGYEQYL. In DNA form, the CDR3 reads TGCGCCAGCAGCCAAGATCTGGGACAGGGATACGAGCAGTACCTC.

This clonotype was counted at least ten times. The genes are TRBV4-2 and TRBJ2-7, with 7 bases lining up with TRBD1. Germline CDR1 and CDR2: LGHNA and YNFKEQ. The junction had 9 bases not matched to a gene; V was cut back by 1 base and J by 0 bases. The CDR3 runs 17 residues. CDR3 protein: CASSQAIGTVSSYEQYF. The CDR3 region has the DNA TGTGCCAGCAGCCAAGCCATAGGGACAGTGAGCTCCTACGAGCAGTACTTC.

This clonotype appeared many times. CDR3 residues: CSARDRDSSLSSYEQYF. DNA of the CDR3: TGCAGTGCTAGGGACCGGGACAGCTCCCTGAGCTCCTACGAGCAGTACTTC. The chain has TRBV20-1 and TRBJ2-7; 7 bases agree with TRBD1. Trimming cost V 3 bases and J 0 bases; bases outside gene matches: 14. There are 17 residues in the CDR3. Germline CDR1 reads DFQATT; CDR2 reads SNEGSKA (reference sequence).

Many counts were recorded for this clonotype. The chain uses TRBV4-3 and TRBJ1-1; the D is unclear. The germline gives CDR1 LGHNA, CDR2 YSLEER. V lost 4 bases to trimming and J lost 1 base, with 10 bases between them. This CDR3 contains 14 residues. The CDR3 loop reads CASSPTGPNTEAFF. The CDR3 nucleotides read TGCGCCAGCAGCCCAACCGGCCCGAACACTGAAGCTTTCTTT.

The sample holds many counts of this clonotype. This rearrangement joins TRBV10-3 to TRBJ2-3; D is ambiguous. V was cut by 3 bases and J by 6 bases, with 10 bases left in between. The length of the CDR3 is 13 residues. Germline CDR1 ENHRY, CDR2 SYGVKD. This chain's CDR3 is CAISEPGLDTQYF. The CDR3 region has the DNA TGTGCCATCAGTGAACCGGGCCTTGATACGCAGTATTTT.

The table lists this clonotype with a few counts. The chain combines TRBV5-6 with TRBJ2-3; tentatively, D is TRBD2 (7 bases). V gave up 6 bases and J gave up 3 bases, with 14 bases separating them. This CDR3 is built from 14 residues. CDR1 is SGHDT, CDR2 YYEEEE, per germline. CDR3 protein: CASNRGGGTDTQYF. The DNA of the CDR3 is TGTGCCAGCAATCGAGGGGGAGGGACAGATACGCAGTATTTT.

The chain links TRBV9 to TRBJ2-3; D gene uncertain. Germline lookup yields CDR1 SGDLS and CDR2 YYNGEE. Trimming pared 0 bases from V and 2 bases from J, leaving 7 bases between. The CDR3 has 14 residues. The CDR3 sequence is CASSVDGDTDTQYF. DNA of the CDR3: TGTGCCAGCAGCGTAGATGGAGACACAGATACGCAGTATTTT.

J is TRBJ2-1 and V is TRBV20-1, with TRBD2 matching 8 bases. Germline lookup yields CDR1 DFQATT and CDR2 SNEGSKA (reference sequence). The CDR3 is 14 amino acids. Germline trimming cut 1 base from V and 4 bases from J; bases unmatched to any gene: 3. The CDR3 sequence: CSARGTSIYNEQFF. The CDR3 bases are TGCAGTGCTAGAGGGACTAGCATATACAATGAGCAGTTCTTC.

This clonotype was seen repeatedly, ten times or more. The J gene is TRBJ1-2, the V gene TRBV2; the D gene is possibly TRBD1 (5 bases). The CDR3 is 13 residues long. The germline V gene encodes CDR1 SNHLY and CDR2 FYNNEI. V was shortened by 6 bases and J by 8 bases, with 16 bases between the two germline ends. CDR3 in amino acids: CASSESRVEGYTF. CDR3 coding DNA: TGTGCCAGCAGCGAAAGCAGGGTGGAAGGCTACACCTTC.

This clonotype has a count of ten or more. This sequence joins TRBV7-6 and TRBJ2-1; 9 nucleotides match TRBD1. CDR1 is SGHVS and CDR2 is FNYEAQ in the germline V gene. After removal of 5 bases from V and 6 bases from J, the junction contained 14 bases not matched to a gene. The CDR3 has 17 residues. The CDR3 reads CASSPRTGTGSLNEQFF. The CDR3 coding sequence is TGTGCCAGCAGCCCGAGAACCGGGACAGGGTCCCTCAATGAGCAGTTCTTC.

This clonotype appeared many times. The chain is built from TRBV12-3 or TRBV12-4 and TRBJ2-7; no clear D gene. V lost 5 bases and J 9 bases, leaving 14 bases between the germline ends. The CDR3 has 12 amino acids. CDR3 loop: CASSKTLAGQYF. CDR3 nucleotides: TGTGCCAGCAGTAAAACTCTCGCAGGGCAGTACTTC.

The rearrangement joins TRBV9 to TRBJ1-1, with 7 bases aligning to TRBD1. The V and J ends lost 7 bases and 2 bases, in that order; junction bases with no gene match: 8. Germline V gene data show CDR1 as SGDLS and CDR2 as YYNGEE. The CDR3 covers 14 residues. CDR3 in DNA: TGTGCCAGCGCAAGACAGGGCCCCAACACTGAAGCTTTCTTT. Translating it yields CASARQGPNTEAFF.

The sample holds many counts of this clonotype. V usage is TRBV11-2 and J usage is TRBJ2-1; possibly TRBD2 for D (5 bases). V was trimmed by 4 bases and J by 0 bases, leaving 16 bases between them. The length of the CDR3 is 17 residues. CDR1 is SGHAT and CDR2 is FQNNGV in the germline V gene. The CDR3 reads CASSSRIALSSYNEQFF. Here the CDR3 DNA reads TGTGCCAGCAGCTCCCGAATAGCGTTAAGCTCCTACAATGAGCAGTTCTTC. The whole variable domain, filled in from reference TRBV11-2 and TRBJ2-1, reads EAGVAQSPRYKIIEKRQSVAFWCNPISGHATLYWYQQILGQGPKLLIQFQNNGVVDDSQLPKDRFSAERLKGVDSTLKIQPAKLEDSAVYLCASSSRIALSSYNEQFFGPGTRLTVL.

The CDR3 bases are TGTGCCAGCAGCTTTCCATGGGGGGCTGGAACTAGCGGATACAATGAGCAGTTCTTC. Amino acid sequence: CASSFPWGAGTSGYNEQFF. The chain recombines TRBV11-2 with TRBJ2-1; 8 nucleotides line up with TRBD2. There are 19 residues in the CDR3. Per the germline V gene, CDR1 is SGHAT and CDR2 is FQNNGV. V shed 3 bases, J shed 4 bases, and the junction held 17 bases outside the gene matches.

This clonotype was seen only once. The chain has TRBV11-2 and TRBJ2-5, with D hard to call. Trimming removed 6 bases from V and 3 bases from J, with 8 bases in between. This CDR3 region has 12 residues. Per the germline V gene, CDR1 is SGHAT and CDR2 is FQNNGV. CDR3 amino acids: CASSGFKETQYF. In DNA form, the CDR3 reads TGTGCCAGCAGTGGATTCAAAGAGACCCAGTACTTC.

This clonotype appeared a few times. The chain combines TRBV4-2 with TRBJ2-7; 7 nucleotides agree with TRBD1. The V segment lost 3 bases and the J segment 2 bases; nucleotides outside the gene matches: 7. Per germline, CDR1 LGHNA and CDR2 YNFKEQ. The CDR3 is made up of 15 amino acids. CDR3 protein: CASSHDYGTAYEQYF. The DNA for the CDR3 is TGTGCCAGCAGCCACGACTACGGGACAGCCTACGAGCAGTACTTC.

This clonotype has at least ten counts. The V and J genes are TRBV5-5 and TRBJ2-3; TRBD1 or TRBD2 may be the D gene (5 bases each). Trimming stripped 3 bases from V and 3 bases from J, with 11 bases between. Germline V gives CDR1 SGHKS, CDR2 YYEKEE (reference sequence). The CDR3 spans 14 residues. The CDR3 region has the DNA TGTGCCAGCAGCTCGGGACGGAGGACAGATACGCAGTATTTT. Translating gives CASSSGRRTDTQYF.

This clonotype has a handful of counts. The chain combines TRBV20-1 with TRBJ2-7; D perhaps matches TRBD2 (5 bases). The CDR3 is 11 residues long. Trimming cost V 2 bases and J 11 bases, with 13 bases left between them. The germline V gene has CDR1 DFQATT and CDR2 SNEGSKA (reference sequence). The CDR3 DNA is TGCAGTGCTAGAACCGGGGAAAGAAAGTACTTC. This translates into CSARTGERKYF.